These T cell receptor beta chains were read from a single sample in a study of OX40 agonist ivuxolimab in advanced cancers. Assay: immunoSEQ multiplex PCR; the TCRdb copy retains only in-frame clones and omits some. The sample holds under 90,000 clones, 83% seen once. The sample consisted of CD4+ or CD8+ T cells sorted from blood, taken in a trial of the OX40 agonist ivuxolimab. Receptors originate from an adult with an advanced solid tumor such as melanoma, head and neck, liver or kidney cancer. Each CDR3 is given with its conserved first and last residue. The D gene is left open where the match is weak. Only some rows state a clone size, as once, few, many or a class for expanded clones.

J | D | V | size | DNA | CDR3
TRBJ2-7 | NA | TRBV11-3 | NA | TGTGCCAGCAGCTTGGGAGGTTCGGGATACGAGCAGTACTTC | CASSLGGSGYEQYF
TRBJ1-6 | NA | TRBV6-5 | NA | TGTGCCAGCAGTGCGGGGGGCGCTCGGAATTCACCCCTCCACTTT | CASSAGGARNSPLHF
TRBJ1-4 | NA | TRBV19 | once | TGTGCCAGTATGCTGGAACCAGCGGGGAAACTGTTTTTT | CASMLEPAGKLFF
TRBJ2-7 | NA | TRBV30 | NA | TGTGCCTGGATGGTACGTGGGCGCGGGTACGAGCAGTACTTC | CAWMVRGRGYEQYF
TRBJ1-1 | NA | TRBV30 | NA | TGTGCCTGGAGGGTACAGGGACTGAACACTGAAGCTTTCTTT | CAWRVQGLNTEAFF
TRBJ2-3 | NA | TRBV5-1 | NA | TGCGCCAGCAGCTTGGTGGGGCCCACAGATACGCAGTATTTT | CASSLVGPTDTQYF
TRBJ2-3 | TRBD2 | TRBV5-1 | NA | TGCGCCAGCAGCTTCGAGCGGGGGGGCACAGATACGCAGTATTTT | CASSFERGGTDTQYF
TRBJ2-3 | TRBD2 | TRBV2 | NA | TGTGCCAGCAGTGAACCTAGCGGTGGTTGGCAGTATTTT | CASSEPSGGWQYF
TRBJ2-3 | TRBD2 | TRBV25-1 | NA | TGTGCCAGCAGTGAATTTCGGGGGGGCACAGATACGCAGTATTTT | CASSEFRGGTDTQYF
TRBJ2-1 | TRBD2 | TRBV6-4 | once | TGTGCCAGCATCCGAGGAGGGGACTATTTCAATGAGCAGTTCTTC | CASIRGGDYFNEQFF
TRBJ2-6 | NA | TRBV11-3 | NA | TGTGCCAGCAGCTTGGACGGGCGTGGGGCCAACGTCCTGACTTTC | CASSLDGRGANVLTF
TRBJ1-3 | NA | TRBV14 | NA | TGTGCCAGCAGCCAAGAGCTTCCGGGCCGGAGCACCATATATTTT | CASSQELPGRSTIYF
TRBJ2-7 | NA | TRBV11-2 | NA | TGTGCCAGCAGCCCCACAGCATACGAGCAGTACTTC | CASSPTAYEQYF
TRBJ2-5 | NA | TRBV7-2 | once | TGTGCCAGCAGCCCCCGACAGGGAGGGACCCAGTACTTC | CASSPRQGGTQYF
TRBJ1-2 | NA | TRBV7-9 | NA | TGTGCCAGCACTCCCGAGTGGAAAACATATGGCTACACCTTC | CASTPEWKTYGYTF
TRBJ1-1 | TRBD1 | TRBV28 | NA | TGTGCCATTCGACCTACAGGGGGAATTATGGCTTTCTTT | CAIRPTGGIMAFF
TRBJ2-7 | NA | TRBV6-1 | once | TGTGCCAGCAGTGAAAGTAGTCTCACCTACGAGCAGTACTTC | CASSESSLTYEQYF
TRBJ2-7 | NA | TRBV29-1 | NA | TGCAGCGTCGGACATGAAGAGCAGTACTTC | CSVGHEEQYF
TRBJ1-2 | TRBD1 | TRBV4-1 | NA | TGCGCCAGCAGCCTATTGGGACAGTATGGCTACACCTTC | CASSLLGQYGYTF
TRBJ2-7 | NA | TRBV15 | NA | TGTGCCACCAGCAGAGATGGGGGCGGGGAATTACGACGGGAGCAGTACTTC | CATSRDGGGELRREQYF
TRBJ2-7 | NA | TRBV7-8 | NA | TGTGCCAGCAGCTTAGCGTATAGCCGAGGGGAGCAGTACTTC | CASSLAYSRGEQYF
TRBJ2-7 | NA | TRBV27 | few | TGTGCCAGCAGCCTGAGGCGGGGCTACGAGCAGTACTTC | CASSLRRGYEQYF
TRBJ1-1 | NA | TRBV20-1 | few | TGCAGTGCTAGAGCGTTAGGGAGAGCTTTCTTT | CSARALGRAFF
TRBJ2-7 | TRBD2 | TRBV9 | once | TGTGCCAGCAGGTACAGCGGCAGCGGGGGGAGATACGAGCAGTACTTC | CASRYSGSGGRYEQYF
TRBJ2-7 | NA | TRBV5-5 | NA | TGTGCCAGCAGCTTTGGCCGCTACTCCTACGAGCAGTACTTC | CASSFGRYSYEQYF
TRBJ2-1 | NA | TRBV6-1 | once | TGTGCCAGCAGTGATGTCCGGGGGAGCAGGACCGGACAGTTCTTC | CASSDVRGSRTGQFF
TRBJ1-4 | TRBD1 | TRBV6-1 | NA | TGTGCCAGCAATGGACAGGGAGGTCAGGGACTGTTTTTT | CASNGQGGQGLFF
TRBJ1-2 | NA | TRBV7-9 | NA | TGTGCCAGCAGCTTAGCACCCTCGACCCCTAATGGCTACACCTTC | CASSLAPSTPNGYTF
TRBJ2-4 | NA | TRBV19 | NA | TGTGCCAGTAGTAAATATCAAGGGCCCAAAAACATTCAGTACTTC | CASSKYQGPKNIQYF
TRBJ1-5 | NA | TRBV6-1 | NA | TGTGCCAGCAGTGAAGCGCTGGCAGGGTACCAGCCCCAGCATTTT | CASSEALAGYQPQHF
TRBJ2-5 | NA | TRBV7-9 | NA | TGTGCCAGCAGCTTAGTTTCGGCAGTAACGGAGACCCAGTACTTC | CASSLVSAVTETQYF
TRBJ1-2 | NA | TRBV28 | NA | TGTGCCAGCAGTTCGTTGGCAGGAGGAGGGCGGGTATCCTACACCTTC | CASSSLAGGGRVSYTF
TRBJ2-6 | NA | TRBV5-1 | NA | TGCGCCAGCAGCTTACTGACAGGCACGGGATCTGGGGCCAACGTCCTGACTTTC | CASSLLTGTGSGANVLTF
TRBJ2-1 | TRBD2 | TRBV2 | NA | TGTGCCACCAACGAAGGCGGGGGGGCGTACAATGAGCAGTTCTTC | CATNEGGGAYNEQFF
TRBJ2-3 | TRBD1 | TRBV5-4 | NA | TGTGCCAGCAGCCCCGGACAGGGGGCAACAGATACGCAGTATTTT | CASSPGQGATDTQYF
TRBJ2-2 | NA | TRBV5-6 | NA | TGTGCCAGCAGCTTATCCTTTCAGCCCGGCGGGGAGCTGTTTTTT | CASSLSFQPGGELFF
TRBJ2-1 | NA | TRBV5-1 | NA | TGCGCCAGCAGCTTGGGAGTTTCGGGGGCCTCAGGCAATGAGCAGTTCTTC | CASSLGVSGASGNEQFF
TRBJ1-1 | NA | TRBV19 | NA | TGTGCCAGCTCCACTGCCCAGGGTTCTGAAGCTTTCTTT | CASSTAQGSEAFF
TRBJ1-1 | NA | TRBV18 | NA | TGTGCCAGCTCGCTAGGGGTAAGCACTGAAGCTTTCTTT | CASSLGVSTEAFF
TRBJ1-3 | NA | TRBV7-2 | NA | TGTGCCAGCAGCTTTGCGGTGAGCTCTGGAAACACCATATATTTT | CASSFAVSSGNTIYF
TRBJ1-2 | TRBD1 | TRBV19 | NA | TGTGCCAGTAGTATATCCCCGGGACAGGGGGCGTTTGGCTACACCTTC | CASSISPGQGAFGYTF
TRBJ1-1 | NA | TRBV27 | NA | TGTGCCAGCAGTCCCCTTGGAGACAGTCGCACTGAAGCTTTCTTT | CASSPLGDSRTEAFF